This T cell receptor beta chain originates from a study of vaccination and CD4 T cells after COVID-19. For the study at large: The cells in question were stimulated using overlapping spike peptides derived from SARS-CoV-2, HCoV-NL63, HCoV-OC43 and HCoV-229E.

Once obtained from cultured CD4+ T cells, the DNA was sequenced using the Oncomine TCR Beta short-read assay. MiXCR, applied by TCRdb to the PCR reads, yields one record per CDR3 protein. In the table there are about 20,000 distinct CDR3 sequences, 45% to 70% of which are singletons. CDR1 and CDR2 from the germline V gene are DFQATT and SNEGSKA (reference sequence). V lost 3 bases and J 7 bases, leaving 9 bases between the germline ends. The CDR3 has 12 amino acids. Noted treatment: 10-day PBMC culture with coronavirus spike peptide pools or control peptides (ViraFEST assay). The cultures had half their medium swapped for fresh IL-2 medium on days 3 and 7. Regarding this clonotype: Its matching antigen is unknown.

Study observations and caveats: Researchers report that 304 of 307 vaccine-specific clones in convalescent patients proved spike mono-reactive.

V is TRBV20-1 and J is TRBJ1-4; no firm D call. The sequencing sample was made of CD4+ T cells from blood, cultured in vitro. The source is a human donor who had recovered from COVID-19. The DNA for the CDR3 is TGCAGTGCTAGTCAGGCAGCTGAAAAACTGTTTTTT. Residues: CSASQAAEKLFF.